This T cell receptor beta chain comes out of a study of identical twins. The CDR3 consists of 14 residues. Germline V gene lookup returns CDR1 MGHRA and CDR2 YSYEKL. The V gene lost 0 bases and the J gene lost 4 bases, with 9 bases spanning the gap. This clonotype has more than one count but fewer than ten. Everyone who gave samples was a healthy Caucasian. A universal primer site was incorporated via template switching, and the cDNA contained unique molecular identifiers. TCRdb independently ran MiXCR on the 5' RACE reads; one entry per CDR3 protein. The profile covers hundreds of thousands of distinct CDR3 sequences, with roughly 18% appearing a single time and about an eighth taken by the ten largest. The same sample was also used in a study of T cells expressing NK-cell markers. This second study notes: Leadership of the CD3+CD56-NKG2C+ fraction also belonged to these clonotypes in four donors.

What was sequenced was PBMCs. The receptor comes from a woman in her late teens or twenties in good health. The chain carries TRBV4-1 and TRBJ2-5; the D gene is possibly TRBD2 (6 bases). In nucleotides, the CDR3 is TGCGCCAGCAGCCAAGATCGGCGGGGAGAGACCCAGTACTTC. Translated, it gives CASSQDRRGETQYF.